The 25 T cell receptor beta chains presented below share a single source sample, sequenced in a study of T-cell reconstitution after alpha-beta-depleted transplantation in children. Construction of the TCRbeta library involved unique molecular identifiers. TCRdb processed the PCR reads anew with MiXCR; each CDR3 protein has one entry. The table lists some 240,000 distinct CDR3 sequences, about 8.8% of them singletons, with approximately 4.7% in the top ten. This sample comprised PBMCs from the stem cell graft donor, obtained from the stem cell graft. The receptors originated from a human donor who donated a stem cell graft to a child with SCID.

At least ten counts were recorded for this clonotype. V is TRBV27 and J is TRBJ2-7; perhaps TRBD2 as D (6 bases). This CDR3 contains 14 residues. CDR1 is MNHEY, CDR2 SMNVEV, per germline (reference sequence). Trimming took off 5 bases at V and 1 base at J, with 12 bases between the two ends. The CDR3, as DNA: TGTGCCAGCAGTCGCAGGGACTCGTCCTACGAGCAGTACTTC. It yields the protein CASSRRDSSYEQYF.

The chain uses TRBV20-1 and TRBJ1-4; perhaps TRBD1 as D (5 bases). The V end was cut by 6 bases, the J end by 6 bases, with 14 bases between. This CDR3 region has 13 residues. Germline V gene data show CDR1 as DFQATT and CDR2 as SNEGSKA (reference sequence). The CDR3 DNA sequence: TGCAGTGCCCCCGGGACCGCCGATGAAAAACTGTTTTTT. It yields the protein CSAPGTADEKLFF.

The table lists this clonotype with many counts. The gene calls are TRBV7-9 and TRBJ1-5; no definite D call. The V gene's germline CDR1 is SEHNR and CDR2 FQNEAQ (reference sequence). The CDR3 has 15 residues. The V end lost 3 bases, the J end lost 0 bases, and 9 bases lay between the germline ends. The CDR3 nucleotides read TGTGCCAGCAGCTTTTCGGCCATTAGCAATCAGCCCCAGCATTTT. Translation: CASSFSAISNQPQHF.

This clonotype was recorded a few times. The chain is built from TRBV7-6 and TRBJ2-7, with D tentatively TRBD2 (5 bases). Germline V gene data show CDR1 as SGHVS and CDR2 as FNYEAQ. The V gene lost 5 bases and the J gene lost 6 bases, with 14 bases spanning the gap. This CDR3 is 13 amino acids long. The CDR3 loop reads CASSPRGWGEQYF. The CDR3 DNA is TGTGCCAGCAGCCCCCGGGGTTGGGGCGAGCAGTACTTC.

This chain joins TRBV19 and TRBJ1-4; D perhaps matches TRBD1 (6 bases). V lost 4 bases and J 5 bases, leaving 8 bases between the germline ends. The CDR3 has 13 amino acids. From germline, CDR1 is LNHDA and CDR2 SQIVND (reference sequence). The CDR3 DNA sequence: TGTGCCAGTAGTAACAGGGACAATGAAAAACTGTTTTTT. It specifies CASSNRDNEKLFF.

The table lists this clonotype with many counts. This CDR3 is CASSFRTGTRNQPQHF. The DNA of the CDR3 is TGTGCCAGCAGTTTCAGGACAGGGACGCGCAATCAGCCCCAGCATTTT. The chain recombines TRBV12-3 or TRBV12-4 with TRBJ1-5; 8 bases map to TRBD1. V lost 3 bases and J lost 2; bases outside the gene matches: 6. The CDR3 loop spans 16 amino acids.

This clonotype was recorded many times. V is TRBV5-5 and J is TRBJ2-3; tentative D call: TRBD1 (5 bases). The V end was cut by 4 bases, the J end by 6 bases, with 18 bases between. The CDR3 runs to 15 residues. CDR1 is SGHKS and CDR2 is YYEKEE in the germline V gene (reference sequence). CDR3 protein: CASSPQSSGLDTQYF. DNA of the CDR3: TGTGCCAGCAGCCCACAAAGCTCAGGGTTGGATACGCAGTATTTT. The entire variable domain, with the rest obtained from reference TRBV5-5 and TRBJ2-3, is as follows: DAGVTQSPTHLIKTRGQQVTLRCSPISGHKSVSWYQQVLGQGPQFIFQYYEKEERGRGNFPDRFSARQFPNYSSELNVNALLLGDSALYLCASSPQSSGLDTQYFGPGTRLTVL.

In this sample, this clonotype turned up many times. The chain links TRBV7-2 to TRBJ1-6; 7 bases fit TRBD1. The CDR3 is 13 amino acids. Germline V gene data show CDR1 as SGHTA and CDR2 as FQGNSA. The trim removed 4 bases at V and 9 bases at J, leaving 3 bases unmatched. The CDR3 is CASSSGQASPLHF. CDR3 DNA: TGTGCCAGCAGCTCAGGACAGGCTTCACCCCTCCACTTT.

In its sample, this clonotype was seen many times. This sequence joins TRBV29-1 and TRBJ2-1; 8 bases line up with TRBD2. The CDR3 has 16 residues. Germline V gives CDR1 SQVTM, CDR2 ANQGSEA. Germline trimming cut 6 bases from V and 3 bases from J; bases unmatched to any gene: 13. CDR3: CSVLGSGGGLYNEQFF. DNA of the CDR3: TGCAGCGTCCTTGGTTCCGGCGGGGGGCTCTACAATGAGCAGTTCTTC.

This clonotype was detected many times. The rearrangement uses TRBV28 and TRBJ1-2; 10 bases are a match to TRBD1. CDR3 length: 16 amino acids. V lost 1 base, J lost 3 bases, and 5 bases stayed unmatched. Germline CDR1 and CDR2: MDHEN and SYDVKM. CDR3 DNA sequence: TGTGCCAGCAGTTTATTTTTAGGGACAGGGGACTATGGCTACACCTTC. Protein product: CASSLFLGTGDYGYTF.

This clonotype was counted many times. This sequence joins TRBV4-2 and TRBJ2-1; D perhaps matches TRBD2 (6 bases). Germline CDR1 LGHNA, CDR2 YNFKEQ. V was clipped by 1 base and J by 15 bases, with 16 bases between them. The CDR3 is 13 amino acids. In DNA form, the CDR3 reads TGTGCCAGCAGCCAAGCGGATGGGACTCGTTGGTTCTTC. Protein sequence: CASSQADGTRWFF.

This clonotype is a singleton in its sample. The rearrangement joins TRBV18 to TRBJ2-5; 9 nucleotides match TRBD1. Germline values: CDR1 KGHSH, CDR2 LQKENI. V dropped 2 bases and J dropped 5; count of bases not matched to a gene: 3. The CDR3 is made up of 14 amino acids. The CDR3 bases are TGTGCCAGCTCACCAGGACAGGGGATGGAGACCCAGTACTTC. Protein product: CASSPGQGMETQYF.

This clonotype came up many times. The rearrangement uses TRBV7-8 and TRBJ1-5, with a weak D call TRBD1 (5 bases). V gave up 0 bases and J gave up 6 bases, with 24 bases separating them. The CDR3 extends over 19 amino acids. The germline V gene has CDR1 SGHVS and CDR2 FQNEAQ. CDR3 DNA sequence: TGTGCCAGCAGCTTAGCGCCGTTGCAGGGAGGGTACTACGGTCAGCCCCAGCATTTT. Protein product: CASSLAPLQGGYYGQPQHF.

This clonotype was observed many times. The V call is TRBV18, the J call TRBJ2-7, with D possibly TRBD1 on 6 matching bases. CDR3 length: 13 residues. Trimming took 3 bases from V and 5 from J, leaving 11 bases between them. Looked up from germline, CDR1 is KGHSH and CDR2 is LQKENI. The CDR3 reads CASSPFGGNEQYF. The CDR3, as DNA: TGTGCCAGCTCACCCTTTGGGGGCAACGAGCAGTACTTC.

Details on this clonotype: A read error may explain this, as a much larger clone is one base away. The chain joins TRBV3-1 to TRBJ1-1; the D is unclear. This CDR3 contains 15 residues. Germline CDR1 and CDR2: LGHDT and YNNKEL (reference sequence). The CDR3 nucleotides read TGTGCCAGCTGCCACGGCCCGACGGGGAACACTGAAGCTTTCTTT. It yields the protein CASCHGPTGNTEAFF.

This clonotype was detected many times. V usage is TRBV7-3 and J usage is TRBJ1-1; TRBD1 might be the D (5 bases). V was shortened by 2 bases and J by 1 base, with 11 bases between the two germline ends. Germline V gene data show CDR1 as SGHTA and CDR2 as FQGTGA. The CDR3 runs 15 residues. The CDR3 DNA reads TGTGCCAGCAGCTTATCAGGGTGGGGGAACACTGAAGCTTTCTTT. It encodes CASSLSGWGNTEAFF.

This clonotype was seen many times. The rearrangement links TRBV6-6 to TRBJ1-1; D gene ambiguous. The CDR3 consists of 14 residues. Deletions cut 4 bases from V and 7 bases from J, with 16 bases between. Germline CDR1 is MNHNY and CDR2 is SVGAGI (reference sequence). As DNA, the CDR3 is TGTGCCAGCAGTTCATCGTCAGAGTACGTTGAAGCTTTCTTT. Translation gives CASSSSSEYVEAFF.

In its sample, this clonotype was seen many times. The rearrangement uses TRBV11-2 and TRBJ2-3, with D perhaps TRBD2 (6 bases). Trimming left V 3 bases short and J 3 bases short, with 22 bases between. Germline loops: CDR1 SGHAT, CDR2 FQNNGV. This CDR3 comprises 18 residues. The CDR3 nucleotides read TGTGCCAGCAGCTTTGTGGCGGGACGGACCGGGCCGACAGATACGCAGTATTTT. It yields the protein CASSFVAGRTGPTDTQYF.

CDR3 sequence: CASSQNQAEDVETQYF. Here the CDR3 DNA reads TGCGCCAGCAGCCAAAATCAAGCAGAGGACGTAGAGACCCAGTACTTC. The gene calls are TRBV4-3 and TRBJ2-5; D is uncertain. CDR1 and CDR2 (germline): LGHNA, YSLEER. V lost 2 bases to trimming and J lost 4 bases, with 17 bases between them. The length of the CDR3 is 16 residues.

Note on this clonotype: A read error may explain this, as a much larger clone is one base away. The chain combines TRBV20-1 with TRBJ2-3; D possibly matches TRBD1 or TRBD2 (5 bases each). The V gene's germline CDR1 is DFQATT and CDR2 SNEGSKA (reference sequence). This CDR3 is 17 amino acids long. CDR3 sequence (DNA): TGCTGTGCTCCCCTAGGGTGGGGGACCCCTAGCACAGATACGCAGTATTTT. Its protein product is CCAPLGWGTPSTDTQYF.

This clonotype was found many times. This chain's CDR3 is CASRPGESSNQPQHF. The CDR3 DNA reads as TGCGCCAGCAGACCTGGGGAATCAAGCAATCAGCCCCAGCATTTT. V and J are TRBV5-1 and TRBJ1-5; D gene ambiguous. This CDR3 spans 15 amino acids. CDR1 and CDR2 (germline): SGHRS, YFSETQ. V was clipped by 5 bases and J by 1 base, with 13 bases between them.

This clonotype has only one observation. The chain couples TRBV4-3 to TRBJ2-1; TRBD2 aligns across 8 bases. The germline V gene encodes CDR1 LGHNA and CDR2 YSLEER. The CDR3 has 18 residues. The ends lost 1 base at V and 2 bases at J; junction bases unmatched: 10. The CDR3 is CASSQVWLAGVTYNEQFF. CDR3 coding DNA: TGCGCCAGCAGCCAAGTCTGGCTAGCGGGTGTAACCTACAATGAGCAGTTCTTC.

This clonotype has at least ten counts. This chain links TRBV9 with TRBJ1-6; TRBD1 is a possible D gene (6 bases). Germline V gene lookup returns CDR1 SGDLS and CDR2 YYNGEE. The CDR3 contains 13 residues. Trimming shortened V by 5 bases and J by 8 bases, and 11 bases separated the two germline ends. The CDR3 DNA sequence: TGTGCCAGCAGGTCAGGGGCTTATTCACCCCTCCACTTT. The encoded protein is CASRSGAYSPLHF.

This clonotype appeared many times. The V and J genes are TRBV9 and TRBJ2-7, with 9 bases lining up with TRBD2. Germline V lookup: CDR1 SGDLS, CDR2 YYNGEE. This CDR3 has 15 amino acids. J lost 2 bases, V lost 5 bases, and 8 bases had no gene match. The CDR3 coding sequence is TGTGCCAGCAGTAGCGGGAGCGGGAGGACCTACGAGCAGTACTTC. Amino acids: CASSSGSGRTYEQYF.

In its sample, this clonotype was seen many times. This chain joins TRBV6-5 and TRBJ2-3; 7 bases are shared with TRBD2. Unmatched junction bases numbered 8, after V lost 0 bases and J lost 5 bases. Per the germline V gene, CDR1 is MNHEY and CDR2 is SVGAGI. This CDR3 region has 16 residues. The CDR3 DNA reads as TGTGCCAGCAGTTACTCGTGGCTAGCGGAAAAAGATACGCAGTATTTT. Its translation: CASSYSWLAEKDTQYF.